These T cell receptor beta chains were read from a single sample in a study of T cell responses to AZD1222 COVID-19 vaccine. Profiled with immunoSEQ multiplex PCR; TCRdb holds only in-frame clones, not every one. The sample comprises about 100,000 clones, approximately 90% of which are singletons, and about 3.3% rests with the top ten. This sample comprised peripheral blood, obtained on day 0 of MenACWY control vaccination. These receptors were taken from an adult in good health. The CDR3 runs from the conserved cysteine through the conserved F or W. Each record gives: J gene, clone size, V gene, D gene, CDR3 protein, CDR3 DNA. The D gene is left open where the match is weak. The size of a clone is reported for some rows only, either as once, few or many, or as a class for expanded clones.

>TRBJ1-5|many|TRBV10-1|TRBD1
CASSGQGNQPQHF
TGCGCCAGCAGCGGACAGGGGAATCAGCCCCAGCATTTT
>TRBJ2-2|-|TRBV7-2|-
CASSWVAAAGELFF
TGTGCCAGCAGCTGGGTAGCGGCCGCCGGGGAGCTGTTTTTT
>TRBJ1-1|-|TRBV19|-
CASFNPGTEAFF
TGTGCCAGTTTTAACCCTGGGACTGAAGCTTTCTTT
>TRBJ2-3|once|TRBV9|-
CATSPGPDLPDTQYF
TGTGCCACCTCTCCGGGACCCGACCTCCCAGATACGCAGTATTTT
>TRBJ2-3|-|TRBV9|-
CASTDSRADTQYF
TGTGCCAGCACAGACAGTCGGGCAGATACGCAGTATTTT
>TRBJ1-5|-|TRBV11-2|TRBD1
CASSLGTGLGQHF
TGTGCCAGCAGCTTAGGGACAGGGCTCGGGCAGCATTTT
>TRBJ1-6|-|TRBV6-1|-
CASSGKGLSSYNSPLHF
TGTGCCAGCAGTGGAAAGGGACTGAGCTCCTATAATTCACCCCTCCACTTT
>TRBJ1-2|-|TRBV7-9|-
CASSLVWAGDYGYTF
TGTGCCAGCAGCTTAGTCTGGGCAGGGGACTATGGCTACACCTTC
>TRBJ1-4|-|TRBV15|-
CATSRDGGQTNEKLFF
TGTGCCACCAGCAGAGATGGGGGGCAAACTAATGAAAAACTGTTTTTT
>TRBJ1-6|-|TRBV30|-
CAWSNEGRSPLHF
TGTGCCTGGAGCAACGAGGGTAGATCACCCCTCCACTTT
>TRBJ2-7|-|TRBV5-4|-
CASSPTPGSAREQYF
TGTGCCAGCAGTCCCACGCCGGGATCAGCTCGCGAGCAGTACTTC
>TRBJ2-7|-|TRBV10-3|-
CAISESLVGQTSYEQYF
TGTGCCATCAGTGAGTCGTTGGTTGGGCAGACCTCCTACGAGCAGTACTTC
>TRBJ2-2|-|TRBV7-3|TRBD2
CASSLTRGATNTGELFF
TGTGCCAGCAGCTTAACGCGGGGGGCCACGAACACCGGGGAGCTGTTTTTT
>TRBJ1-2|-|TRBV6-6|-
CASSYSEGDAYGYTF
TGTGCCAGCAGTTACTCCGAAGGAGATGCCTATGGCTACACCTTC
>TRBJ1-2|-|TRBV7-9|TRBD1
CASSLNSGQGAGGYTF
TGTGCCAGCAGCTTAAATTCCGGCCAGGGGGCCGGTGGCTACACCTTC
>TRBJ2-7|-|TRBV13|TRBD2
CASTSGPYEQYF
TGTGCCAGCACTAGCGGGCCCTACGAGCAGTACTTC
>TRBJ2-1|-|TRBV27|TRBD1
CASSFGQGIVNEQFF
TGTGCCAGCAGTTTCGGACAGGGTATCGTCAATGAGCAGTTCTTC
>TRBJ1-2|many|TRBV28|-
CASSLGRRAGGYTF
TGTGCCAGCAGTTTAGGAAGGCGTGCGGGGGGCTACACCTTC
>TRBJ2-3|once|TRBV5-6|TRBD2
CASSSGTSGNTQYF
TGTGCCAGCAGCTCGGGGACTAGCGGTAATACGCAGTATTTT
>TRBJ1-6|-|TRBV6-5|-
CASRFWDSPLHF
TGTGCCAGCAGGTTTTGGGATTCACCCCTCCACTTT
>TRBJ2-7|-|TRBV5-4|TRBD1
CASSLAGGQGAREQYF
TGTGCCAGCAGCTTGGCCGGGGGACAGGGGGCGCGGGAGCAGTACTTC
>TRBJ1-1|-|TRBV29-1|-
CSVEDAGSTEAFF
TGCAGCGTTGAAGATGCCGGGTCGACTGAAGCTTTCTTT
>TRBJ2-7|once|TRBV11-2|TRBD1
CASSQTGTGYEQYF
TGTGCCAGCAGTCAAACTGGGACAGGCTACGAGCAGTACTTC
>TRBJ1-3|-|TRBV4-3|-
CASSQEIPGGSGNTIYF
TGCGCCAGCAGCCAAGAAATCCCGGGGGGCTCTGGAAACACCATATATTTT
>TRBJ1-1|-|TRBV20-1|-
CSASRNMNTEAFF
TGCAGTGCTAGTAGAAATATGAACACTGAAGCTTTCTTT
>TRBJ1-4|-|TRBV2|TRBD1
CASSEASWGQGKEKLFF
TGTGCCAGCAGTGAAGCGAGTTGGGGACAGGGGAAAGAAAAACTGTTTTTT
>TRBJ2-5|-|TRBV3-1/TRBV3-2|-
CASSQDIGNQETQYF
TGTGCCAGCAGCCAAGATATCGGGAATCAAGAGACCCAGTACTTC
>TRBJ2-7|-|TRBV5-1|-
CASSPTGPYEQYF
TGCGCCAGCAGCCCCACCGGGCCCTACGAGCAGTACTTC
>TRBJ2-5|-|TRBV7-2|TRBD2
CASSPRTSGGPGETQYF
TGTGCCAGCAGCCCCCGGACTAGCGGGGGCCCCGGAGAGACCCAGTACTTC
>TRBJ1-2|-|TRBV3-1/TRBV3-2|-
CASSSSGTAGYYTF
TGTGCCAGCAGTTCCTCCGGGACGGCCGGGTACTACACCTTC
>TRBJ1-2|-|TRBV6-4|-
CASSPDKGAGYTF
TGTGCCAGCAGTCCCGATAAGGGTGCTGGCTACACCTTC
>TRBJ1-1|-|TRBV6-5|-
CASSSQGTIRSTEAFF
TGTGCCAGCAGTTCACAGGGAACCATTAGGAGCACTGAAGCTTTCTTT
>TRBJ2-1|-|TRBV5-6|TRBD2
CASSTGGLAGVFGNEQFF
TGTGCCAGCAGCACCGGCGGGCTAGCGGGGGTCTTTGGTAATGAGCAGTTCTTC
>TRBJ2-3|-|TRBV9|-
CASSAGESSSTDTQYF
TGTGCCAGCAGCGCGGGTGAGTCCTCTAGCACAGATACGCAGTATTTT
>TRBJ1-1|-|TRBV4-1|-
CASSLGQDTEAFF
TGCGCCAGCAGCCTAGGTCAGGACACTGAAGCTTTCTTT
>TRBJ1-5|-|TRBV5-6|-
CASSLRGGDQPQHF
TGTGCCAGCAGCTTGCGTGGGGGCGATCAGCCCCAGCATTTT
>TRBJ1-1|once|TRBV6-2/TRBV6-3|-
CASSYGRGDMNTEAFF
TGTGCCAGCAGTTACGGCAGGGGCGACATGAACACTGAAGCTTTCTTT
>TRBJ2-7|few|TRBV5-1|-
CASSLVQGGDYEQYF
TGCGCCAGCAGCTTGGTACAGGGCGGCGACTACGAGCAGTACTTC
>TRBJ2-2|-|TRBV10-1|-
CASSESAITGPNTGELFF
TGCGCCAGCAGTGAGTCGGCAATCACCGGGCCTAACACCGGGGAGCTGTTTTTT
>TRBJ1-2|-|TRBV12-3/TRBV12-4|-
CASSLRQGNGYTF
TGTGCCAGCAGTTTGCGGCAGGGGAATGGCTACACCTTC
>TRBJ2-1|-|TRBV7-3|TRBD2
CASSLIGGAGNEQFF
TGTGCCAGCAGCTTAATCGGGGGGGCCGGTAATGAGCAGTTCTTC
>TRBJ1-2|-|TRBV5-4|TRBD1
CASSLQGAWRGYTF
TGTGCCAGCAGCTTGCAGGGGGCTTGGCGTGGCTACACCTTC
>TRBJ1-2|-|TRBV2|-
CASSQDIQSYGYTF
TGTGCCAGCAGCCAAGACATCCAGTCCTATGGCTACACCTTC
>TRBJ1-1|-|TRBV12-3/TRBV12-4|-
CASSLSTLLFF
TGTGCCAGCAGCCTCAGCACTCTGCTTTTCTTT
>TRBJ2-7|-|TRBV7-9|-
CASSAVQGRYEQYF
TGTGCCAGCAGCGCGGTGCAGGGCCGGTACGAGCAGTACTTC
>TRBJ2-5|-|TRBV6-6|TRBD1
CASRITGGHETQYF
TGTGCCAGCAGAATAACAGGGGGCCATGAGACCCAGTACTTC
>TRBJ1-5|few|TRBV12-3/TRBV12-4|-
CASTRGGQPQHF
TGTGCCAGCACTCGCGGCGGCCAGCCCCAGCATTTT
>TRBJ2-7|-|TRBV13|-
CASSFRQALKQYF
TGTGCCAGCAGCTTCAGACAGGCTTTAAAGCAGTACTTC
>TRBJ2-2|-|TRBV28|TRBD1
CASSFGAGGGTGELFF
TGTGCCAGCAGTTTCGGGGCAGGGGGCGGCACCGGGGAGCTGTTTTTT
>TRBJ2-3|-|TRBV6-4|-
CASSDPGASTDTQYF
TGTGCCAGCAGTGACCCCGGGGCTAGCACAGATACGCAGTATTTT